These 25 T cell receptor beta chains came from one sample sequenced in a study of blood T cell repertoires in COVID-19. Only in-frame clones appear in the TCRdb table, and some are missing; sequencing was by immunoSEQ multiplex PCR. The sample lists around 180,000 clones, about 84% occurring once. Sequenced material: PBMCs or T cells enriched from blood (not recorded which). The receptors stem from a woman aged 25 to 45 who had recovered from COVID-19.

This chain connects TRBV6-2 or TRBV6-3 to TRBJ1-1; D unclear. The V end was cut by 0 bases, the J end by 4 bases, with 6 bases between. The CDR3 loop spans 13 amino acids. Germline-derived CDR1 and CDR2 are MNHEY and SVGEGT. The CDR3 loop is CASSYSRSTEAFF. DNA for the CDR3: TGTGCCAGCAGTTACTCGAGAAGCACTGAAGCTTTCTTT.

This CDR3 reads CASSNDRVTAEAFF. The CDR3 nucleotides are TGCGCCAGCAGCAACGACAGGGTAACCGCTGAAGCTTTCTTT. The J gene is TRBJ1-1, the V gene TRBV5-1; 7 nucleotides agree with TRBD1. In germline, CDR1 is SGHRS, CDR2 YFSETQ. This CDR3 region has 14 residues. V gave up 4 bases and J gave up 6 bases; unmatched junction bases: 9.

The genes are TRBV30 and TRBJ1-5; D may be TRBD1 (5 bases). The CDR3 is 13 amino acids. With 0 bases removed from V and 3 bases from J, the gap between germline ends came to 6 bases. Germline V gene data show CDR1 as GTSNPN and CDR2 as SVGIG (reference sequence). CDR3: CAWSVQDNQPQHF. As DNA, the CDR3 is TGTGCCTGGAGTGTACAGGACAATCAGCCCCAGCATTTT. Supplemented by reference TRBV30 and TRBJ1-5, the full variable domain reads SQTIHQWPATLVQPVGSPLSLECTVEGTSNPNLYWYRQAAGRGLQLLFYSVGIGQISSEVPQNLSASRPQDRQFILSSKKLLLSDSGFYLCAWSVQDNQPQHFGDGTRLSIL.

Written as DNA, the CDR3 is TGTGCCAGCAGTGGGGTGGGACAGGGCAATGGCTACACCTTC. Amino acid sequence: CASSGVGQGNGYTF. This rearrangement joins TRBV2 to TRBJ1-2; the match to TRBD1 covers 9 bases. The CDR3 has 14 amino acids. Trimming cost V 4 bases and J 6 bases; bases outside gene matches: 6. Germline V lookup: CDR1 SNHLY, CDR2 FYNNEI.

This sequence joins TRBV28 and TRBJ2-3; 8 bases are a match to TRBD2. This CDR3 has 14 residues. J gave up 6 bases and V 7 bases, and 9 bases lay outside the gene matches. Per the germline V gene, CDR1 is MDHEN and CDR2 is SYDVKM. CDR3 loop: CASTAREGGDTQYF. The CDR3 bases are TGTGCCAGCACCGCACGGGAGGGCGGGGATACGCAGTATTTT.

The chain has TRBV19 and TRBJ1-1, with D possibly being TRBD1 (5 bases). In germline, CDR1 is LNHDA, CDR2 SQIVND (reference sequence). V gave up 4 bases and J gave up 7 bases, with 16 bases separating them. The CDR3 consists of 14 residues. CDR3 residues: CASSSGAGRIEAFF. Written as DNA, the CDR3 is TGTGCCAGTAGTAGTGGGGCTGGACGGATTGAAGCTTTCTTT.

The CDR3 DNA follows: TGCGCCAGCAGTCAGGACTACAACAATGAGCAGTTCTTC. Its protein is CASSQDYNNEQFF. J is TRBJ2-1 and V is TRBV5-1; D is possibly TRBD2 (6 bases). The CDR3 consists of 13 residues. V was cut by 5 bases and J by 5 bases, with 11 bases left in between. CDR1 and CDR2 (germline): SGHRS, YFSETQ.

This rearrangement joins TRBV6-1 to TRBJ2-6, with D possibly being TRBD1 (6 bases). This CDR3 comprises 16 residues. The V gene's germline CDR1 is MNHNS and CDR2 SASEGT. V lost 0 bases to trimming and J lost 2 bases, with 8 bases between them. CDR3 sequence reads: CASSEATGTGANVLTF. The CDR3 coding sequence is TGTGCCAGCAGTGAAGCCACAGGGACTGGGGCCAACGTCCTGACTTTC.

The CDR3, as DNA: TGTGCCAGCAGCCTAAGAGACAGTTACTCTGGAAACACCATATATTTT. This encodes CASSLRDSYSGNTIYF. The chain is built from TRBV7-2 and TRBJ1-3; TRBD1 is a possible D gene (5 bases). This CDR3 is built from 16 residues. Germline lookup yields CDR1 SGHTA and CDR2 FQGNSA. Trimming cost V 5 bases and J 0 bases, with 14 bases left between them.

This chain uses TRBV2 with TRBJ1-1, with D possibly matching TRBD1 (5 bases). CDR3 length: 13 amino acids. The germline V gene encodes CDR1 SNHLY and CDR2 FYNNEI. Trimming shortened V by 6 bases and J by 4 bases, and 12 bases separated the two germline ends. The CDR3 region has the DNA TGTGCCAGCAGCGGGCAGGGAGGCACTGAAGCTTTCTTT. Amino acid sequence: CASSGQGGTEAFF.

This chain uses TRBV29-1 with TRBJ1-3; D unclear. The length of the CDR3 is 15 residues. The germline V and J ends were trimmed by 1 base and 0 bases, with 10 bases remaining between them. Germline values: CDR1 SQVTM, CDR2 ANQGSEA. CDR3 loop: CSVEGLGHSGNTIYF. The CDR3, as DNA: TGCAGCGTTGAAGGTTTGGGCCACTCTGGAAACACCATATATTTT.

J is TRBJ1-3 and V is TRBV6-5; 7 bases are a match to TRBD1. CDR1 is MNHEY and CDR2 is SVGAGI in the germline V gene. V was clipped by 7 bases and J by 1 base; unmatched bases: 7. The CDR3 contains 15 residues. The DNA for the CDR3 is TGTGCCAGCAAACGACAGGGAAATTCTGGAAACACCATATATTTT. This encodes CASKRQGNSGNTIYF.

V usage is TRBV4-1 and J usage is TRBJ2-3, with D possibly TRBD1 on 6 matching bases. The CDR3 runs to 18 residues. The V gene's germline CDR1 is MGHRA and CDR2 YSYEKL. V was shortened by 4 bases and J by 0 bases, with 20 bases between the two germline ends. As DNA, the CDR3 is TGCGCCAGCAGCCGACGCACAGGGTTAGCTGGTAGCACAGATACGCAGTATTTT. This translates into CASSRRTGLAGSTDTQYF.

This chain connects TRBV6-5 to TRBJ2-7, with 11 positions matching TRBD2. V shed 6 bases and J 6 bases; nucleotides not matched to a gene: 10. This CDR3 contains 15 residues. Germline V lookup: CDR1 MNHEY, CDR2 SVGAGI. Here the CDR3 DNA reads TGTGCCAGCAGGAGTAGCGGGAGGGCCTTGGGCGAGCAGTACTTC. This encodes CASRSSGRALGEQYF.

CDR3 DNA sequence: TGTGCCAGCTCAGATGGGGCTAACACTGAAGCTTTCTTT. Translating it yields CASSDGANTEAFF. The chain couples TRBV18 to TRBJ1-1, with a tentative D call TRBD1 (5 bases). This CDR3 region has 13 residues. Trimming cost V 5 bases and J 2 bases, with 9 bases left between them. Germline V gene data show CDR1 as KGHSH and CDR2 as LQKENI.

This clone has a single count. This chain joins TRBV19 and TRBJ2-2, with 7 positions matching TRBD2. Germline trimming cut 9 bases from V and 2 bases from J; bases unmatched to any gene: 6. Per germline, CDR1 LNHDA and CDR2 SQIVND (reference sequence). This CDR3 region has 14 residues. The CDR3 is CASDWEGNTGELFF. The DNA for the CDR3 is TGTGCCAGCGACTGGGAGGGCAACACCGGGGAGCTGTTTTTT.

The chain combines TRBV5-1 with TRBJ2-1, with 8 nucleotides matching TRBD1. J gave up 6 bases and V 4 bases, and 9 bases lay outside the gene matches. Germline CDR1 SGHRS, CDR2 YFSETQ. This CDR3 is built from 15 residues. In DNA form, the CDR3 reads TGCGCCAGCAGCAGCGGACAGGGTCCTTTCAATGAGCAGTTCTTC. As protein: CASSSGQGPFNEQFF.

This clone appeared a few times. The chain combines TRBV7-6 with TRBJ2-1; 7 nucleotides line up with TRBD2. Unmatched junction bases numbered 9, after V lost 2 bases and J lost 8 bases. The germline V gene has CDR1 SGHVS and CDR2 FNYEAQ. This CDR3 is built from 15 residues. The CDR3 sequence: CASSLYGSGRDEQFF. The CDR3 region has the DNA TGTGCCAGCAGCTTATATGGGAGTGGGAGGGATGAGCAGTTCTTC.

The chain recombines TRBV9 with TRBJ2-2; 8 positions match TRBD2. V lost 1 base, J lost 6 bases, and 5 bases stayed unmatched. Per the germline V gene, CDR1 is SGDLS and CDR2 is YYNGEE. This CDR3 spans 15 amino acids. The chain's CDR3 is CASSVSGSFSGELFF. DNA for the CDR3: TGTGCCAGCAGCGTAAGCGGGAGTTTCTCCGGGGAGCTGTTTTTT.

This clone was recorded once. The chain uses TRBV2 and TRBJ2-1; 7 positions match TRBD2. This CDR3 comprises 15 residues. V shed 7 bases, J shed 7 bases, and the junction held 13 bases outside the gene matches. In germline, CDR1 is SNHLY, CDR2 FYNNEI. In DNA form, the CDR3 reads TGTGCCAGCATCCTGGGGACGGGAGCGGGGAATGAGCAGTTCTTC. Its protein product is CASILGTGAGNEQFF.

V gene TRBV7-8 combines with J gene TRBJ1-6; D remains ambiguous. Trimming stripped 2 bases from V and 6 bases from J, with 5 bases between. This CDR3 has 13 amino acids. Germline CDR1 reads SGHVS; CDR2 reads FQNEAQ. The CDR3 here is CASSLLGNSPLHF. CDR3 DNA sequence: TGTGCCAGCAGCTTACTCGGTAATTCACCCCTCCACTTT.

The CDR3 region is CASGGLGANEKLFF. CDR3 DNA: TGTGCCAGCGGGGGCTTGGGGGCTAATGAAAAACTGTTTTTT. V gene TRBV6-4 combines with J gene TRBJ1-4; a weak D match, TRBD1 (6 bases). CDR3 length: 14 residues. V shed 8 bases and J shed 3 bases, with 13 bases lying between them. The V gene's germline CDR1 is MRHNA and CDR2 SNTAGT.

V and J are TRBV5-4 and TRBJ2-1, with 12 bases matching TRBD2. V dropped 1 base and J dropped 9; count of bases not matched to a gene: 5. In germline, CDR1 is SGHNT, CDR2 YYREEE (reference sequence). This CDR3 spans 15 amino acids. DNA for the CDR3: TGTGCCAGCAGCTTGCTAGCGGGAGGGCCGGGTGAGCAGTTCTTC. As protein: CASSLLAGGPGEQFF.

This chain joins TRBV28 and TRBJ2-1; TRBD1 matches 8 bases. CDR3 length: 16 residues. V shed 5 bases, J shed 0 bases, and the junction held 6 bases outside the gene matches. The germline gives CDR1 MDHEN, CDR2 SYDVKM. The DNA for the CDR3 is TGTGCCAGCAGTCGAGATACAGGGGGCTCCTACAATGAGCAGTTCTTC. It codes for CASSRDTGGSYNEQFF.

J is TRBJ1-1 and V is TRBV11-2, with 8 nucleotides matching TRBD1. Unmatched junction bases numbered 7, after V lost 3 bases and J lost 7 bases. Germline V gene sequence: CDR1 SGHAT, CDR2 FQNNGV. The CDR3 length is 14 residues. This CDR3 reads CASSLAGGLIEAFF. CDR3 coding DNA: TGTGCCAGCAGCTTGGCAGGGGGCTTAATTGAAGCTTTCTTT. Based on the CDR3 plus reference TRBV11-2 and TRBJ1-1, the full variable domain is EAGVAQSPRYKIIEKRQSVAFWCNPISGHATLYWYQQILGQGPKLLIQFQNNGVVDDSQLPKDRFSAERLKGVDSTLKIQPAKLEDSAVYLCASSLAGGLIEAFFGQGTRLTVV.